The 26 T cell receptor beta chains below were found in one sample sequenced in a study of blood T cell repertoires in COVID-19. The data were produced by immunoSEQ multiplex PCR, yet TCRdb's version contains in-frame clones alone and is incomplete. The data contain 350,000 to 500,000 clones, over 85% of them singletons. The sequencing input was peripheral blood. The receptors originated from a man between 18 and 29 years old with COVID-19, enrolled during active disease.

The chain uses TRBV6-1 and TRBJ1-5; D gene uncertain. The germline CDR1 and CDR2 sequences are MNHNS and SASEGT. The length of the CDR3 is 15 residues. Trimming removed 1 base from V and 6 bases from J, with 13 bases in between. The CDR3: CASSEVLGSSQPQHF. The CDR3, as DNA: TGTGCCAGCAGTGAAGTACTAGGGTCTAGTCAGCCCCAGCATTTT.

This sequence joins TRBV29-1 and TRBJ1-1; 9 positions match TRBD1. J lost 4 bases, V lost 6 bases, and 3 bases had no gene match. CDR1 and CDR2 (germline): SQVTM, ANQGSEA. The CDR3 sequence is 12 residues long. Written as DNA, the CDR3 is TGCAGCGTCGTGACAGGGGGCACTGAAGCTTTCTTT. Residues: CSVVTGGTEAFF.

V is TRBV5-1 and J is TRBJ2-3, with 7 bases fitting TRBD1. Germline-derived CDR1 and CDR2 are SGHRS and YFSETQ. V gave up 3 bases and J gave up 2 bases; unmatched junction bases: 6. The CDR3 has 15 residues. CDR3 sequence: CASSSTGMNTDTQYF. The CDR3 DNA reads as TGCGCCAGCAGCTCGACAGGGATGAACACAGATACGCAGTATTTT.

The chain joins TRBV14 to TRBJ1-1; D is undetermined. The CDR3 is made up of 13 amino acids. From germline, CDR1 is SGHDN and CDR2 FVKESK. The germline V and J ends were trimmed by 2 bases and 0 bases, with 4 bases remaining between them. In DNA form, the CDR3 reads TGTGCCAGCAGCCAACACATGAACACTGAAGCTTTCTTT. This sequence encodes CASSQHMNTEAFF.

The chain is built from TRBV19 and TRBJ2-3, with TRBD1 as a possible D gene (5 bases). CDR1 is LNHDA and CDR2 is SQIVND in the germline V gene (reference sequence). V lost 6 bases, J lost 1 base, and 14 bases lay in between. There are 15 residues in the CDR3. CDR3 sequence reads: CASSRQFRGTDTQYF. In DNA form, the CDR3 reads TGTGCCAGTAGCCGACAGTTTAGGGGCACAGATACGCAGTATTTT.

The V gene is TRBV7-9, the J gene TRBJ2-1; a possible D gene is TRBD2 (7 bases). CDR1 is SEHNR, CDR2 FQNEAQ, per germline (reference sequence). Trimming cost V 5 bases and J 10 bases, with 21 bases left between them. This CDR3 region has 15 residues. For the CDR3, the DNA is TGTGCCAGCAGCCCCCCGGGGGGCTCAACCAGGGAGCAGTTCTTC. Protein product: CASSPPGGSTREQFF.

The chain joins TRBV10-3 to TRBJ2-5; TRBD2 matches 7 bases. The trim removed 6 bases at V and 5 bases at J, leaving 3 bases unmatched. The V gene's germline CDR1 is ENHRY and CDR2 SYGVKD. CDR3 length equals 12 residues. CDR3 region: CAIRGGSETQYF. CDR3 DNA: TGTGCCATCAGAGGCGGGAGTGAGACCCAGTACTTC.

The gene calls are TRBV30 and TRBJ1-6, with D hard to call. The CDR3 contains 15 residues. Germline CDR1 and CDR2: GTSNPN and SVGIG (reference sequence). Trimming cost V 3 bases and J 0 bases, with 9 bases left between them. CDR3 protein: CAWRTLSSYNSPLHF. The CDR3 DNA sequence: TGTGCCTGGAGGACACTTAGCTCCTATAATTCACCCCTCCACTTT.

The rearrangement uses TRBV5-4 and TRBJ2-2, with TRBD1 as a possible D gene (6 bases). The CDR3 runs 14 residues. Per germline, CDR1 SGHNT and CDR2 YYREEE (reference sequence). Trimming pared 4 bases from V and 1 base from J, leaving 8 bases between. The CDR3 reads CASSGTKNTGELFF. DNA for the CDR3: TGTGCCAGCAGCGGGACAAAGAACACCGGGGAGCTGTTTTTT. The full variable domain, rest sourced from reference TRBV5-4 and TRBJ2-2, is ETGVTQSPTHLIKTRGQQVTLRCSSQSGHNTVSWYQQALGQGPQFIFQYYREEENGRGNFPPRFSGLQFPNYSSELNVNALELDDSALYLCASSGTKNTGELFFGEGSRLTVL.

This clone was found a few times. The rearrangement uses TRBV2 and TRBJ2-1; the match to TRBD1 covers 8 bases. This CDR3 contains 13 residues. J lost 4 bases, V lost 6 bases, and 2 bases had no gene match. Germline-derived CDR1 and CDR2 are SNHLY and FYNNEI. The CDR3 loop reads CASRQGAYNEQFF. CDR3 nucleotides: TGTGCCAGCAGGCAGGGGGCGTACAATGAGCAGTTCTTC.

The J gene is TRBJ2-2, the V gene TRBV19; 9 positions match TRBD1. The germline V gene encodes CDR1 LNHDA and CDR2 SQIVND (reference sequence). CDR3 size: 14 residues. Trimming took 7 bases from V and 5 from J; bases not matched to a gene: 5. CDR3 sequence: CASKGQGLTGELFF. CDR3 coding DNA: TGTGCCAGTAAGGGACAGGGATTAACCGGGGAGCTGTTTTTT.

Written as DNA, the CDR3 is TGTGCCAGCAGCGTAGAGGGGAACTCCTACGAGCAGTACTTC. Protein product: CASSVEGNSYEQYF. The chain uses TRBV9 and TRBJ2-7; TRBD1 is a possible D gene (5 bases). Trimming shortened V by 0 bases and J by 0 bases, and 7 bases separated the two germline ends. Germline lookup yields CDR1 SGDLS and CDR2 YYNGEE. The CDR3 is 14 residues long.

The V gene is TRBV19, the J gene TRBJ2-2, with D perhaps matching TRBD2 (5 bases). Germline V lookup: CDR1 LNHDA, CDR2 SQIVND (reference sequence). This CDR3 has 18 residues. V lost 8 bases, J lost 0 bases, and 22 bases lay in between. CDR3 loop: CASGWGRGGRSNTGELFF. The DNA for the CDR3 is TGTGCCAGTGGTTGGGGTCGTGGCGGGCGCTCGAACACCGGGGAGCTGTTTTTT.

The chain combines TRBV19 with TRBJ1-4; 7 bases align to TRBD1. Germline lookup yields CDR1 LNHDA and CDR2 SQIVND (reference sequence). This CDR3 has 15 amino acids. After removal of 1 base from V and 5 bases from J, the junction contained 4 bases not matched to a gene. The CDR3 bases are TGTGCCAGTAGTATAGTATTACAGGGGAATGAAAAACTGTTTTTT. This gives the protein CASSIVLQGNEKLFF. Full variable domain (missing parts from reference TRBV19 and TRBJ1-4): DGGITQSPKYLFRKEGQNVTLSCEQNLNHDAMYWYRQDPGQGLRLIYYSQIVNDFQKGDIAEGYSVSREKKESFPLTVTSAQKNPTAFYLCASSIVLQGNEKLFFGSGTQLSVL.

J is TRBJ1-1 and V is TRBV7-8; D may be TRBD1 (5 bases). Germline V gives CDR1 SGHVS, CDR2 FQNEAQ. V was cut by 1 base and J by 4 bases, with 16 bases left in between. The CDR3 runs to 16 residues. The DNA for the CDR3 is TGTGCCAGCAGCTTAGTACGCGGGGCAAGGGGCACTGAAGCTTTCTTT. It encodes CASSLVRGARGTEAFF.

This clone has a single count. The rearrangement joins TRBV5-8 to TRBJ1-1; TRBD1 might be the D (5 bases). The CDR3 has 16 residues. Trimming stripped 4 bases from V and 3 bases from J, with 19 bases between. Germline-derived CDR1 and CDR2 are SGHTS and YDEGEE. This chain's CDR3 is CASSPRVTGVYTEAFF. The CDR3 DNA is TGTGCCAGCAGCCCCAGGGTAACAGGAGTGTACACTGAAGCTTTCTTT. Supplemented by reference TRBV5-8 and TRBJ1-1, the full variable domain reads EAGVTQSPTHLIKTRGQQATLRCSPISGHTSVYWYQQALGLGLQFLLWYDEGEERNRGNFPPRFSGRQFPNYSSELNVNALELEDSALYLCASSPRVTGVYTEAFFGQGTRLTVV.

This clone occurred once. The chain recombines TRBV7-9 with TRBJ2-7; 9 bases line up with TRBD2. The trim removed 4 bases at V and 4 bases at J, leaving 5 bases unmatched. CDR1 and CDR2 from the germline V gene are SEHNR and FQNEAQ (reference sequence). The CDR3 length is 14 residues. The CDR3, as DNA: TGTGCCAGCAGCTCCGGGACTAGCTGGTACGAGCAGTACTTC. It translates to CASSSGTSWYEQYF.

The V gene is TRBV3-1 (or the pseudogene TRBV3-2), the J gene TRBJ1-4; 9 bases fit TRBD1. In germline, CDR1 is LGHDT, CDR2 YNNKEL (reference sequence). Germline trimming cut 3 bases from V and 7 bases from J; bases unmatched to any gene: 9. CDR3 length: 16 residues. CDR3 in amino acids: CASSHPGQGGREKLFF. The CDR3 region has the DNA TGTGCCAGCAGCCACCCGGGACAGGGCGGTCGTGAAAAACTGTTTTTT.

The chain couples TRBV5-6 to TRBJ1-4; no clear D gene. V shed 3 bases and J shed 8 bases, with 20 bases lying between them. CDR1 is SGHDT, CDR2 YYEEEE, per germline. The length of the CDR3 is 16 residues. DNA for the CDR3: TGTGCCAGCAGCTATGGCCCTCACGGGTATGAGGAAAAACTGTTTTTT. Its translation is CASSYGPHGYEEKLFF.

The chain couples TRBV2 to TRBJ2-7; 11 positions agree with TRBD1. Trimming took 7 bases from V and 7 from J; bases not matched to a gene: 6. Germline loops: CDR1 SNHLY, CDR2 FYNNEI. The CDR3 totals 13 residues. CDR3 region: CASKDRGPGEQYF. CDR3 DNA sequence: TGTGCCAGCAAGGACAGGGGGCCGGGGGAGCAGTACTTC.

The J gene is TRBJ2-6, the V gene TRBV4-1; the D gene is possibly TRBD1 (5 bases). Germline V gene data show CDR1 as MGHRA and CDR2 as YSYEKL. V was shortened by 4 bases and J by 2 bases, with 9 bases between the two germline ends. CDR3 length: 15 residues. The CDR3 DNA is TGCGCCAGCAGCCTACAGGCGGCTGGGGCCAACGTCCTGACTTTC. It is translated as CASSLQAAGANVLTF.

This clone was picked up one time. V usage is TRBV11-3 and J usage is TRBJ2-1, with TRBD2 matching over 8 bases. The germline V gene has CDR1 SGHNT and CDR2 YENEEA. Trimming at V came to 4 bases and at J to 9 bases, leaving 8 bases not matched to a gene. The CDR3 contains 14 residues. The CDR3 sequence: CASSSGTRRIEQFF. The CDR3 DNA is TGTGCCAGCAGCTCCGGGACTAGGCGCATTGAGCAGTTCTTC. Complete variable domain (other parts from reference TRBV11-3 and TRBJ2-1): EAGVVQSPRYKIIEKKQPVAFWCNPISGHNTLYWYLQNLGQGPELLIRYENEEAVDDSQLPKDRFSAERLKGVDSTLKIQPAELGDSAVYLCASSSGTRRIEQFFGPGTRLTVL.

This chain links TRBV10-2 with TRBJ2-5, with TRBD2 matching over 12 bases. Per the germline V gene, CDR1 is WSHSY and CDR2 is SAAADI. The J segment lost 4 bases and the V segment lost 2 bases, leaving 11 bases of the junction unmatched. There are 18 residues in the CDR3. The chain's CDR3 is CASSEPRLAGVTGETQYF. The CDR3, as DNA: TGCGCCAGCAGTGAGCCCAGACTAGCGGGGGTGACAGGAGAGACCCAGTACTTC.

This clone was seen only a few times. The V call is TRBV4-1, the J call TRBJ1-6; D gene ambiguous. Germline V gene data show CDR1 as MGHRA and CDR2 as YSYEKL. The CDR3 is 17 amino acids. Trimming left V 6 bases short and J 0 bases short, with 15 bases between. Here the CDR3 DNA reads TGCGCCAGCAGATACGACCCGGGGAGCTCCTATAATTCACCCCTCCACTTT. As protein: CASRYDPGSSYNSPLHF.

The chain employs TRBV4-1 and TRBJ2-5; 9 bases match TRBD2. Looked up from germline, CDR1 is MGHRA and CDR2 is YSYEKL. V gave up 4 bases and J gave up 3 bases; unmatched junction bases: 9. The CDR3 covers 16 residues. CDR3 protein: CASSLSFIAGEETQYF. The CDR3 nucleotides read TGCGCCAGCAGCCTAAGCTTCATAGCGGGAGAAGAGACCCAGTACTTC.

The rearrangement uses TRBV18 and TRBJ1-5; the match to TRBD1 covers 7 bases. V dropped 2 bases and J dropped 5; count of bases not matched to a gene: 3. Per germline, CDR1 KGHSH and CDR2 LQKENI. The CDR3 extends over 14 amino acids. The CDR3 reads CASSPGQVDQPQHF. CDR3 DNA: TGTGCCAGCTCACCAGGACAGGTCGATCAGCCCCAGCATTTT.